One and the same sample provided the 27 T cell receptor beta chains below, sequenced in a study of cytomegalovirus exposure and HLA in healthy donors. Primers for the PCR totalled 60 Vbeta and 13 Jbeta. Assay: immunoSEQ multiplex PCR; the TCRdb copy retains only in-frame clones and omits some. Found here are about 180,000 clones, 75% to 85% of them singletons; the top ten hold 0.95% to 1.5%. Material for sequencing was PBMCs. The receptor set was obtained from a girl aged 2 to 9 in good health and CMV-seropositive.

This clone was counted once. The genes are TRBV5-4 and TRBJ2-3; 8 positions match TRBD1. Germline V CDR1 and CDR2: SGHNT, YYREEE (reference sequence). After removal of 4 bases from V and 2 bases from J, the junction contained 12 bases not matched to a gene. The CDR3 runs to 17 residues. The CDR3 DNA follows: TGTGCCAGCAGCCCCGGACAGGGTGGCCACTACACAGATACGCAGTATTTT. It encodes CASSPGQGGHYTDTQYF.

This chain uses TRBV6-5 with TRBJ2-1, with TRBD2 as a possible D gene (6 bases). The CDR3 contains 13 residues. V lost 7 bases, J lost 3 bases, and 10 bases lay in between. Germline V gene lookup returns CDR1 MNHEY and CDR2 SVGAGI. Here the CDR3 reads CASTSAHYNEQFF. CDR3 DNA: TGTGCCAGCACTAGCGCCCACTACAATGAGCAGTTCTTC.

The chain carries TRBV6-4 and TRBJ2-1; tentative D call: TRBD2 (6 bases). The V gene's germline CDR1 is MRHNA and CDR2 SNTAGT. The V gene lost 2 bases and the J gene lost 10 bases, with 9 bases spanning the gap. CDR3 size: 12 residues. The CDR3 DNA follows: TGTGCCAGCAGTGACATTCGGGGGGAGCAGTTCTTC. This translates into CASSDIRGEQFF.

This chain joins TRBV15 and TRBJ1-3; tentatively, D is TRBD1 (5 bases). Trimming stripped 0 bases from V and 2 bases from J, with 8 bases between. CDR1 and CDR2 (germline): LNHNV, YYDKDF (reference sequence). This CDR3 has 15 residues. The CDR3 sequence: CATSRDQGTGNTIYF. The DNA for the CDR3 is TGTGCCACCAGCAGAGATCAGGGAACTGGAAACACCATATATTTT.

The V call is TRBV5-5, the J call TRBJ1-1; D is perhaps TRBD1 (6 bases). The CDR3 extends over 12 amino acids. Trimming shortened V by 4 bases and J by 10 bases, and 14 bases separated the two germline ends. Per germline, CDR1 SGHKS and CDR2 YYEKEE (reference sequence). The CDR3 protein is CASSPGTGRAFF. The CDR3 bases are TGTGCCAGCAGCCCAGGAACAGGGAGAGCTTTCTTT.

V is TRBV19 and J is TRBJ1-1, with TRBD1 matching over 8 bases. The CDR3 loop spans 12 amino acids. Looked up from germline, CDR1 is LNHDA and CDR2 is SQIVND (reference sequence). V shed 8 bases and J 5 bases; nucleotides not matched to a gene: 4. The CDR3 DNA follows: TGTGCCAGTTCGGACAGGGTGACTGAAGCTTTCTTT. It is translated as CASSDRVTEAFF.

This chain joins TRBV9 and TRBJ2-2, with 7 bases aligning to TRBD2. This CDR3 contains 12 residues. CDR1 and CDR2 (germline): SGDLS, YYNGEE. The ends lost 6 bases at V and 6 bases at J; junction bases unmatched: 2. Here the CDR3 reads CASKSGAGELFF. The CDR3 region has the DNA TGTGCCAGCAAGAGCGGGGCCGGGGAGCTGTTTTTT.

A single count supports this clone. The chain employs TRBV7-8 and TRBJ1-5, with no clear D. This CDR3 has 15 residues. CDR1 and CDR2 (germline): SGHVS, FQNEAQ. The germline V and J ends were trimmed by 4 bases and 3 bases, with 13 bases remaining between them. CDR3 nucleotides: TGTGCCAGCAGCTCCCAGGTGGTCGTCAATCAGCCCCAGCATTTT. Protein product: CASSSQVVVNQPQHF.

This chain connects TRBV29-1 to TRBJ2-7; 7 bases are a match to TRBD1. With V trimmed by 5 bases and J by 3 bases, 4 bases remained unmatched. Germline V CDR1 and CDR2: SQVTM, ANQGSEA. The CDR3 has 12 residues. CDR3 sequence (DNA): TGCAGCGTTAACACAGGGGTCTACGAGCAGTACTTC. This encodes CSVNTGVYEQYF.

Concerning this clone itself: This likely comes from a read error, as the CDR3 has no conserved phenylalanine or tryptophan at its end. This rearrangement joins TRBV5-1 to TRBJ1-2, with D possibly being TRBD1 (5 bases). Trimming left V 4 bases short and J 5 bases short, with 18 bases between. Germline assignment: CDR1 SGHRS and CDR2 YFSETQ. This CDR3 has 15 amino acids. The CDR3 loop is CASSETGGSGYGYTL. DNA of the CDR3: TGCGCCAGCAGCGAAACAGGTGGCAGTGGGTATGGCTACACCCTC.

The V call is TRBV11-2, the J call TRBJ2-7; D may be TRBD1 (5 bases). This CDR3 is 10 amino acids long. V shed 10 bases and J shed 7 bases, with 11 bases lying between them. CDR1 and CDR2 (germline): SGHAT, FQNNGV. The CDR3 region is CATSRGEQYF. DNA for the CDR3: TGTGCCACCAGTAGGGGAGAGCAGTACTTC.

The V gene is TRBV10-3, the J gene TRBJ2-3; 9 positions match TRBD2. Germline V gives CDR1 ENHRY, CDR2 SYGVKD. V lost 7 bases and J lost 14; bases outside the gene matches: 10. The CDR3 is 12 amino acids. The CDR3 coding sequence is TGTGCCATCACCGGACAGCGGGGGGAATGGTATTTT. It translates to CAITGQRGEWYF.

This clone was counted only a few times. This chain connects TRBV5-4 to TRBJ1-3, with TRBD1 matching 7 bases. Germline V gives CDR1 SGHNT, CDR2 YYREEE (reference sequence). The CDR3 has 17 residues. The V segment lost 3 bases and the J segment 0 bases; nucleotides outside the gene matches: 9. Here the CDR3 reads CASSSRGDFHSGNTIYF. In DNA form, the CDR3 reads TGTGCCAGCAGCTCCAGGGGGGACTTCCACTCTGGAAACACCATATATTTT. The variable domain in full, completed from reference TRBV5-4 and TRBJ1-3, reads ETGVTQSPTHLIKTRGQQVTLRCSSQSGHNTVSWYQQALGQGPQFIFQYYREEENGRGNFPPRFSGLQFPNYSSELNVNALELDDSALYLCASSSRGDFHSGNTIYFGEGSWLTVV.

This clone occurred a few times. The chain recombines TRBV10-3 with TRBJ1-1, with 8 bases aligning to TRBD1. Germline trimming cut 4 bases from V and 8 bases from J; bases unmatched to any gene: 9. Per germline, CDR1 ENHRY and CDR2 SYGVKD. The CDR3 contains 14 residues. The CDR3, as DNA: TGTGCCATCAGTGGGTCTGTGACAGGGGAAGAAGCTTTCTTT. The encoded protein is CAISGSVTGEEAFF.

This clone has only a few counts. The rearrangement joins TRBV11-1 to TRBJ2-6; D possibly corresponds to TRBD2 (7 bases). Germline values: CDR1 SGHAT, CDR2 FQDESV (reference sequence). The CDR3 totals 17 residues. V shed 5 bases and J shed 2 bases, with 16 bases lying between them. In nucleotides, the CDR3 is TGTGCCAGCAGCCTAGTGAGGGGGGGTGCTGGGGCCAACGTCCTGACTTTC. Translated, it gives CASSLVRGGAGANVLTF.

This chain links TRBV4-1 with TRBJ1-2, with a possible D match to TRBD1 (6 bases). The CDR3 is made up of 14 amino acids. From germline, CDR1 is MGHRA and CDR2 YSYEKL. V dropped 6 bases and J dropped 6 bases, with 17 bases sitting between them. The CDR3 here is CASRSVGGADGYTF. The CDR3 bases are TGCGCCAGCAGGTCTGTAGGGGGGGCAGATGGCTACACCTTC.

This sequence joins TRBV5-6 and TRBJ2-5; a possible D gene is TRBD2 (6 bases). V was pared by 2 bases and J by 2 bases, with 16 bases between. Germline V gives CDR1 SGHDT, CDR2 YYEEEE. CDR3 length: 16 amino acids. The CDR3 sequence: CASSFRDWGYQETQYF. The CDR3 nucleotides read TGTGCCAGCAGCTTTAGGGACTGGGGATATCAAGAGACCCAGTACTTC.

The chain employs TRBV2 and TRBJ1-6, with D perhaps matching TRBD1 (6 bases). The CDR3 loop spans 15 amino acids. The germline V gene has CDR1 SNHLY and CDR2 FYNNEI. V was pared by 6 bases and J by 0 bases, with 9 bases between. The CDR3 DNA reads TGTGCCAGCAGAGGACAGAGCTCCTATAATTCACCCCTCCACTTT. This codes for CASRGQSSYNSPLHF. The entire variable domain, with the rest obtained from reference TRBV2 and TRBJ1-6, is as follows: EPEVTQTPSHQVTQMGQEVILRCVPISNHLYFYWYRQILGQKVEFLVSFYNNEISEKSEIFDDQFSVERPDGSNFTLKIRSTKLEDSAMYFCASRGQSSYNSPLHFGNGTRLTVT.

Here the CDR3 DNA reads TGCGCCAGCAGCCTCCAGACAGGCGGCGGGGAGCTGTTTTTT. Translation gives CASSLQTGGGELFF. This sequence joins TRBV5-1 and TRBJ2-2, with D possibly being TRBD1 (6 bases). In germline, CDR1 is SGHRS, CDR2 YFSETQ. Trimming removed 4 bases from V and 7 bases from J, with 14 bases in between. This CDR3 has 14 amino acids. Filled out from reference TRBV5-1 and TRBJ2-2, the complete variable domain reads KAGVTQTPRYLIKTRGQQVTLSCSPISGHRSVSWYQQTPGQGLQFLFEYFSETQRNKGNFPGRFSGRQFSNSRSEMNVSTLELGDSALYLCASSLQTGGGELFFGEGSRLTVL.

CDR3 loop: CVVIPPRVRDEQYF. The CDR3 DNA reads as TGTGTCGTTATCCCCCCCAGGGTTCGCGACGAGCAGTACTTC. V usage is TRBV6-1 and J usage is TRBJ2-7; possibly TRBD1 for D (5 bases). The CDR3 is made up of 14 amino acids. Germline values: CDR1 MNHNS, CDR2 SASEGT.

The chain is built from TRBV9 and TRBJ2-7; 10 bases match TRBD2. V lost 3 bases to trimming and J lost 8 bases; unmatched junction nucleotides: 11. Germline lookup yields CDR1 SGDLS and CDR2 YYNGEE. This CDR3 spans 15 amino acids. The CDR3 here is CASSGEAGGPIQQYF. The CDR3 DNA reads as TGTGCCAGCAGCGGGGAAGCGGGAGGGCCTATTCAGCAGTACTTC.

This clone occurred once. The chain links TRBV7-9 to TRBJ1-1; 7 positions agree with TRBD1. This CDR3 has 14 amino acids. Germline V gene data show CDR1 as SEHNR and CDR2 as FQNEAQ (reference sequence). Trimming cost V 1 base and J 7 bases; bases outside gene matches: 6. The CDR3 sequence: CASSLGQGIGEAFF. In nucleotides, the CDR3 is TGTGCCAGCAGCTTAGGACAGGGTATAGGTGAAGCTTTCTTT.

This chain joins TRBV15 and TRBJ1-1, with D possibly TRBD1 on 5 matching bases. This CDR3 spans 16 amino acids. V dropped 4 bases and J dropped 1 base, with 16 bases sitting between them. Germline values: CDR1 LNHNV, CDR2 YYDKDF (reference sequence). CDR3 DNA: TGTGCCACCAGCATCTCCAAGGGCAGGGAGAACACTGAAGCTTTCTTT. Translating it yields CATSISKGRENTEAFF.

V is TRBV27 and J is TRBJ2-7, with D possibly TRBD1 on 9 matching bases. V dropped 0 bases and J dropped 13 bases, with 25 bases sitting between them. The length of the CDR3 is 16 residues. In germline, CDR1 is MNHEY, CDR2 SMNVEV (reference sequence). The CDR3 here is CASSLSRGGTGKTEYF. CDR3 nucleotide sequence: TGTGCCAGCAGTTTATCCCGGGGGGGGACAGGGAAGACGGAATACTTC.

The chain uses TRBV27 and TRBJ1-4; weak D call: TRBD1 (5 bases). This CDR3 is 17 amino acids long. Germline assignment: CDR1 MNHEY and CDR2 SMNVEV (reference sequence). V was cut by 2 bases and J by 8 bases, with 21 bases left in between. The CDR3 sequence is CASSLIPREARREKLFF. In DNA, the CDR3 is TGTGCCAGCAGTTTAATCCCCAGGGAGGCTCGGAGGGAAAAACTGTTTTTT.

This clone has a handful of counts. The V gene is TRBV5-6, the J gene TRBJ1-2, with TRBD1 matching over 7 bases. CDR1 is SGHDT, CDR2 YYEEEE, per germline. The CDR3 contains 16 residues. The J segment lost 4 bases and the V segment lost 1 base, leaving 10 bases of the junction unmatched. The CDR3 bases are TGTGCCAGCAGCTTGTCCAACAGGGGCGGAATCTATGGCTACACCTTC. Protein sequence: CASSLSNRGGIYGYTF.

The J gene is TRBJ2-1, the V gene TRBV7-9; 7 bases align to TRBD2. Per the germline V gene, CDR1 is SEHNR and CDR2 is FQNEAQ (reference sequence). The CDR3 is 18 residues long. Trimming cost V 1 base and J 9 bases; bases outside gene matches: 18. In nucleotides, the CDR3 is TGTGCCAGCAGCTTAGAATGGGAGTTCGGGAGCGGGGTGGCTGAGCAGTTCTTC. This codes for CASSLEWEFGSGVAEQFF.